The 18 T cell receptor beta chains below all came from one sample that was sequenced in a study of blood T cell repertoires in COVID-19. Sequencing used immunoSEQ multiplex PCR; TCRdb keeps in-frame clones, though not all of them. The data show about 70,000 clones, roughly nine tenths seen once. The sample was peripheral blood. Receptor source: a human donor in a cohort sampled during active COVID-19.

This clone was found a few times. The CDR3 sequence is CASSSTGTGAGNTIYF. CDR3 DNA sequence: TGTGCCAGCAGCTCAACCGGGACAGGGGCTGGAAACACCATATATTTT. V and J are TRBV7-3 and TRBJ1-3, with 10 bases that match TRBD1. V lost 4 bases to trimming and J lost 2 bases; unmatched junction nucleotides: 5. The germline gives CDR1 SGHTA, CDR2 FQGTGA. CDR3 size: 16 residues.

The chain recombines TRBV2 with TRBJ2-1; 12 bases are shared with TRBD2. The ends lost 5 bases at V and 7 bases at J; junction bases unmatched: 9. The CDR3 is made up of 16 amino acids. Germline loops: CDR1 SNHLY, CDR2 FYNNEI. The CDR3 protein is CASSFRLAGVGNEQFF. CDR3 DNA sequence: TGTGCCAGCAGTTTCAGACTAGCGGGAGTTGGTAATGAGCAGTTCTTC.

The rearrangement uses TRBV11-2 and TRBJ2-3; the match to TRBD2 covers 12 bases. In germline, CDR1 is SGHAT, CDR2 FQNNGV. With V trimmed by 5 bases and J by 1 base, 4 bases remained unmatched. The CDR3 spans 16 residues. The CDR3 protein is CASSPWTSGGTDTQYF. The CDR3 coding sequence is TGTGCCAGCAGCCCCTGGACTAGCGGGGGCACAGATACGCAGTATTTT.

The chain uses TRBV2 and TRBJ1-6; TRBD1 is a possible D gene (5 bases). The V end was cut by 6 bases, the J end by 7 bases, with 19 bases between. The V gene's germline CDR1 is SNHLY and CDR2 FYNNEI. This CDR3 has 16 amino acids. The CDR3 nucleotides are TGTGCCAGCAGCAGCGGGGGGAAGAGTTACAATTCACCCCTCCACTTT. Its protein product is CASSSGGKSYNSPLHF.

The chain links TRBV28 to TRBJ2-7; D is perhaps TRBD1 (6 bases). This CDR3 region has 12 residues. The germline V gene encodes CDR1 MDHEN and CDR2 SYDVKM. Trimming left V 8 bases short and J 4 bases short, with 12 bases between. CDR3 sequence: CASALRGYEQYF. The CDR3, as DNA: TGTGCCAGCGCCCTTAGGGGGTACGAGCAGTACTTC. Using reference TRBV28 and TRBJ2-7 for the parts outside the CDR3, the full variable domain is DVKVTQSSRYLVKRTGEKVFLECVQDMDHENMFWYRQDPGLGLRLIYFSYDVKMKEKGDIPEGYSVSREKKERFSLILESASTNQTSMYLCASALRGYEQYFGPGTRLTVT.

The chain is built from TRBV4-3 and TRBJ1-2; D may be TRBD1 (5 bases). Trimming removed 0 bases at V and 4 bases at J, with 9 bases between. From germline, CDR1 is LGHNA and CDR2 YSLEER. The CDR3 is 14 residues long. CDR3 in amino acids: CASSQDPTVYGYTF. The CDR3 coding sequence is TGCGCCAGCAGCCAAGATCCGACAGTCTATGGCTACACCTTC.

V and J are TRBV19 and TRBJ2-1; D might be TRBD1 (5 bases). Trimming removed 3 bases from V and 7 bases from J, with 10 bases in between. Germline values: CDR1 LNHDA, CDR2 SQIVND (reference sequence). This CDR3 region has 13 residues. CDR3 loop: CASSMRTWNEQFF. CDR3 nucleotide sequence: TGTGCCAGTAGTATGAGGACATGGAATGAGCAGTTCTTC. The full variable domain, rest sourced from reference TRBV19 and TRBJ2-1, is DGGITQSPKYLFRKEGQNVTLSCEQNLNHDAMYWYRQDPGQGLRLIYYSQIVNDFQKGDIAEGYSVSREKKESFPLTVTSAQKNPTAFYLCASSMRTWNEQFFGPGTRLTVL.

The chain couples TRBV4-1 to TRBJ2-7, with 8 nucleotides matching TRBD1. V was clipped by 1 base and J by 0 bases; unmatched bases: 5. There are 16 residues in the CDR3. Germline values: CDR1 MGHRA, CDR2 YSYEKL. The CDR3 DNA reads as TGCGCCAGCAGCCAAGTAGGGGGGACAGGCTCCTACGAGCAGTACTTC. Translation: CASSQVGGTGSYEQYF.

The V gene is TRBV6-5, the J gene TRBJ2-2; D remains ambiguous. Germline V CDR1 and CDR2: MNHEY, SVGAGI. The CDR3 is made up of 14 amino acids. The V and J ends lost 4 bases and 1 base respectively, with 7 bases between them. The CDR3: CASSSVLNTGELFF. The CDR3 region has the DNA TGTGCCAGCAGTTCGGTGCTGAACACCGGGGAGCTGTTTTTT.

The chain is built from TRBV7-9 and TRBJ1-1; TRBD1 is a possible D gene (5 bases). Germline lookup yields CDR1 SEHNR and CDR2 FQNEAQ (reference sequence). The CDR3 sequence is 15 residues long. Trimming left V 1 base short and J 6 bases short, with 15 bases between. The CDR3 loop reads CASSLGGIDGPEAFF. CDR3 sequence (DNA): TGTGCCAGCAGCTTAGGGGGCATAGACGGCCCTGAAGCTTTCTTT.

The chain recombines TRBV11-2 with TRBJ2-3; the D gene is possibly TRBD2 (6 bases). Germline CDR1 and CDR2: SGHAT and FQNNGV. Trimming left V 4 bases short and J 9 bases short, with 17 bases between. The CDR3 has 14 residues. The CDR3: CASSSGLQGWTQYF. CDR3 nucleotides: TGTGCCAGCAGCTCAGGACTACAAGGCTGGACGCAGTATTTT.

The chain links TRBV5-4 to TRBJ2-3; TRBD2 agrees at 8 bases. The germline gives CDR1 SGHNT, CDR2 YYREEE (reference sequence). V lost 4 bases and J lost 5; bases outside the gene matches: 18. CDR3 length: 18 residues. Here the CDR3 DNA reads TGTGCCAGCAGCCCCCCCACGGCGGGAGGTATGGGGGGAGATACGCAGTATTTT. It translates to CASSPPTAGGMGGDTQYF.

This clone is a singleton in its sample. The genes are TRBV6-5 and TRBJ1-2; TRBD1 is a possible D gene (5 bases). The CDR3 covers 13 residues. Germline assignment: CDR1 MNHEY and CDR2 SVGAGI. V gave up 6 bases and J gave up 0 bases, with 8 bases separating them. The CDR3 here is CASRTVTNYGYTF. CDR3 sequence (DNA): TGTGCCAGCAGGACAGTGACTAACTATGGCTACACCTTC.

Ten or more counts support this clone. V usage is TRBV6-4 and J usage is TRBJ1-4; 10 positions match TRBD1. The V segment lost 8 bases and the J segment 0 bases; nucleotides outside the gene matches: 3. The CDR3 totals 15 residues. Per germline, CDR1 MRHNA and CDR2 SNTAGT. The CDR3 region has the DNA TGTGCCAGCCCCGGACAGGGGGCAACTAATGAAAAACTGTTTTTT. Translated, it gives CASPGQGATNEKLFF.

Here the CDR3 DNA reads TGTGCCAGCAGCTTCTTGACACCCACAGGGGATACGCAGTATTTT. Translated, it gives CASSFLTPTGDTQYF. This chain connects TRBV5-6 to TRBJ2-3, with TRBD1 as a possible D gene (6 bases). This CDR3 is 15 amino acids long. CDR1 and CDR2 (germline): SGHDT, YYEEEE. V was trimmed by 2 bases and J by 6 bases, leaving 16 bases between them.

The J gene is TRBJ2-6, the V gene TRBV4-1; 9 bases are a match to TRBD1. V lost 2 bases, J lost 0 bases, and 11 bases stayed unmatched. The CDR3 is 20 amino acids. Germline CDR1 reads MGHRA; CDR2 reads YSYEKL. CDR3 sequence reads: CASSQPGRGQGGSGANVLTF. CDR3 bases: TGCGCCAGCAGCCAACCGGGGAGGGGACAGGGCGGCTCTGGGGCCAACGTCCTGACTTTC.

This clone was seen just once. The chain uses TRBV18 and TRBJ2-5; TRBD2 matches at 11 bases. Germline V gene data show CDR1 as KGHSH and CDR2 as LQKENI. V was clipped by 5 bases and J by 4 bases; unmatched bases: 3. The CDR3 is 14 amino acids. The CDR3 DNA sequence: TGTGCCAGCTCAGTTAGCGGGAGGGCAGAGACCCAGTACTTC. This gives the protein CASSVSGRAETQYF.

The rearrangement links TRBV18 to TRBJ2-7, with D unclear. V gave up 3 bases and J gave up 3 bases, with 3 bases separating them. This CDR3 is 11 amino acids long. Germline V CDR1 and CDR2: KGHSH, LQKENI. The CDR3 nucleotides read TGTGCCAGCTCACCCAACTACGAGCAGTACTTC. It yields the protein CASSPNYEQYF.